These T cell receptor beta chains were read from a single sample in a study of blood T cell repertoires in COVID-19. The table came from immunoSEQ multiplex PCR; TCRdb's copy has only in-frame clones and leaves some out. The sample holds approximately 190,000 clones; 65% to 85% are singletons and the top ten take under 4%. The specimen was PBMCs or T cells enriched from blood (not recorded which). The receptors were sampled from a woman aged 30 to 39 who had been exposed to COVID-19. CDR3s include the opening cysteine and the closing phenylalanine or tryptophan. D genes are given only for firm matches. For some rows the clone size is stated as once, few or many, or as a class when expanded; others skip it.

cdr3_aa cdr3_nt d_call clone_size j_call v_call
CASREAGGPRETQYF TGTGCCAGCAGGGAAGCGGGGGGGCCGAGAGAGACCCAGTACTTC TRBD2 once TRBJ2-5 TRBV6-1
CASRQSGVTEAFF TGTGCCAGCAGGCAGTCGGGGGTCACTGAAGCTTTCTTT . . TRBJ1-1 TRBV7-8
CATSDPGQGETQYF TGTGCCACCAGTGACCCGGGACAGGGAGAGACCCAGTACTTC TRBD1 . TRBJ2-5 TRBV24-1
CASSPGTGLYYEQYF TGTGCCAGCAGCCCCGGGACAGGACTATACTACGAGCAGTACTTC TRBD1 . TRBJ2-7 TRBV6-5
CASSLSRDYNEQFF TGTGCCAGCAGCTTGTCCAGGGACTACAATGAGCAGTTCTTC . few TRBJ2-1 TRBV7-6
CASSQASSKLFF TGTGCCAGCAGCCAAGCGTCCTCGAAACTGTTTTTT . . TRBJ1-4 TRBV3-1/TRBV3-2
CASSQVLNTGELFF TGTGCCAGCAGCCAAGTCCTAAACACCGGGGAGCTGTTTTTT . . TRBJ2-2 TRBV3-1/TRBV3-2
CASSEWTGGEKLFF TGTGCCAGCAGTGAATGGACAGGGGGCGAAAAACTGTTTTTT TRBD1 . TRBJ1-4 TRBV2
CASSTPGQTGTYEQYF TGTGCCAGCAGCACCCCGGGACAGACGGGGACTTACGAGCAGTACTTC . . TRBJ2-7 TRBV11-1
CASSPSTQGWTEAFF TGTGCCAGTAGTCCCTCGACGCAGGGTTGGACTGAAGCTTTCTTT . . TRBJ1-1 TRBV19
CAWRATATYEQYF TGTGCCTGGAGAGCGACTGCCACCTACGAGCAGTACTTC . once TRBJ2-7 TRBV30
CASRSGGHSTDTQYF TGTGCCAGCAGGAGCGGGGGGCATAGCACAGATACGCAGTATTTT TRBD2 . TRBJ2-3 TRBV9
CASSKVRSYNSPLHF TGTGCCAGCAGCAAAGTACGGTCCTATAATTCACCCCTCCACTTT . . TRBJ1-6 TRBV21-1
CASSSGHSYNEQFF TGTGCCAGCAGTTCGGGACATTCCTACAATGAGCAGTTCTTC . . TRBJ2-1 TRBV27
CASGRGVSYEQYF TGTGCCAGCGGGCGCGGGGTCTCCTACGAGCAGTACTTC . once TRBJ2-7 TRBV11-2
CARDRDRGRGRQPQHF TGTGCCAGGGACCGGGACAGGGGGCGCGGGAGGCAGCCCCAGCATTTT TRBD1 . TRBJ1-5 TRBV6-4
CASSLAGTTIF TGTGCCAGCAGCTTGGCCGGGACTACGATCTTC TRBD2 . TRBJ2-1 TRBV5-8
CASSRVWAGARNTEAFF TGCGCCAGCAGCCGAGTCTGGGCGGGGGCGCGGAACACTGAAGCTTTCTTT . . TRBJ1-1 TRBV5-1
CASSPLWTGYEQYF TGTGCCAGCAGCCCCCTCTGGACAGGCTACGAGCAGTACTTC TRBD1 few TRBJ2-7 TRBV3-1/TRBV3-2
CASSYWRGADNYGYTF TGTGCCAGCAGTTACTGGCGGGGGGCTGATAACTATGGCTACACCTTC . . TRBJ1-2 TRBV6-5
CASSQDPGQGNTEAFF TGCGCCAGCAGCCAGGACCCGGGACAGGGGAACACTGAAGCTTTCTTT TRBD1 . TRBJ1-1 TRBV5-1
CASTQVGVGNYGYTF TGTGCCAGTACCCAGGTCGGGGTTGGAAACTATGGCTACACCTTC . . TRBJ1-2 TRBV19
CASSTRQGNTEAFF TGTGCCAGCAGCACTCGACAGGGGAACACTGAAGCTTTCTTT TRBD1 . TRBJ1-1 TRBV7-2
CASSPSLGGYGYTF TGTGCCAGCTCACCGTCCCTGGGGGGCTATGGCTACACCTTC . . TRBJ1-2 TRBV18
CASSEWSAEPNYGYTF TGTGCCAGCAGTGAATGGTCGGCGGAACCTAACTATGGCTACACCTTC . . TRBJ1-2 TRBV2
CASSPTGGTDTQYF TGTGCCAGCAGTCCCACAGGGGGAACAGATACGCAGTATTTT TRBD1 . TRBJ2-3 TRBV6-4
CASSSRRQGRLYGYTF TGTGCCAGCAGTTCGAGGCGACAGGGGCGGCTCTATGGCTACACCTTC TRBD1 once TRBJ1-2 TRBV6-2/TRBV6-3